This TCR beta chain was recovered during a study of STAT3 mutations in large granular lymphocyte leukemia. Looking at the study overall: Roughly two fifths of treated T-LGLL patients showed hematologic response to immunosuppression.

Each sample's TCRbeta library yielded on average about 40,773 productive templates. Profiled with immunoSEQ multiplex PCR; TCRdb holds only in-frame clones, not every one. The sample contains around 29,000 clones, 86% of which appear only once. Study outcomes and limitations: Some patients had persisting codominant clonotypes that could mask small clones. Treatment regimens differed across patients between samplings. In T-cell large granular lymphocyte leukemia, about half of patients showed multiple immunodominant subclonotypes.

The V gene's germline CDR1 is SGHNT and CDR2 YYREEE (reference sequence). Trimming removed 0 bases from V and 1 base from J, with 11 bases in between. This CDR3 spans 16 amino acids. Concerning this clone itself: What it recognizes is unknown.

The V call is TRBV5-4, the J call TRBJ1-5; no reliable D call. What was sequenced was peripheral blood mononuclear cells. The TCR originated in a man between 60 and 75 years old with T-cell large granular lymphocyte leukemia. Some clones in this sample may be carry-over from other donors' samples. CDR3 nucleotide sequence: TGTGCCAGCAGCTTGGATGGCGCGCGGAGCAATCAGCCCCAGCATTTT. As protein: CASSLDGARSNQPQHF.